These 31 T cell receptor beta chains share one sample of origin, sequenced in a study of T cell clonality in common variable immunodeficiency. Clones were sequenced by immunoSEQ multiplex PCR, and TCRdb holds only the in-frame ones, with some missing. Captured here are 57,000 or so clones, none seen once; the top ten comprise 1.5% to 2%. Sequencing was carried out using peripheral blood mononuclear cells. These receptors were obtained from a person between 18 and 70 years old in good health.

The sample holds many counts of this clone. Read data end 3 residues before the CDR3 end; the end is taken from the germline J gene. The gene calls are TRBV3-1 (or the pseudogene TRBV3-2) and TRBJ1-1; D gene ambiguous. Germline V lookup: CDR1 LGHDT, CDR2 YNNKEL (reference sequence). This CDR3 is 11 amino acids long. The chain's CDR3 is CASSQGGRAFF. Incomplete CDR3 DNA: TGTGCCAGCAGCCAAGGCGGGAGG.

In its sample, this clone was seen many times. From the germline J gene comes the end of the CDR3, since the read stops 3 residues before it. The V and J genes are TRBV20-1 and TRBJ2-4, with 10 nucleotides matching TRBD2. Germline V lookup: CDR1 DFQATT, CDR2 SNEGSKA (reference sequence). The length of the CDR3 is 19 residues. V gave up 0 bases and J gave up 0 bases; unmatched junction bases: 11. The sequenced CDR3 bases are TGCAGTGCTAGAGAATCAGCGGGAGGGCCAGGTGTAGCCAAAAACATT. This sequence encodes CSARESAGGPGVAKNI. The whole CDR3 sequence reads CSARESAGGPGVAKNIQYF.

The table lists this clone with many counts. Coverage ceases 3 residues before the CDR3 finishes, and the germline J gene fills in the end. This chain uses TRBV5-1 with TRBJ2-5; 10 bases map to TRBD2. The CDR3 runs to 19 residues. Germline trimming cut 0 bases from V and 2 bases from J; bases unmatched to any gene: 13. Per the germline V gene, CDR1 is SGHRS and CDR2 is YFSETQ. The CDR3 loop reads CASSLDWTGTSGTQETQYF. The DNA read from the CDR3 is TGCGCCAGCAGCTTGGACTGGACTGGAACTAGCGGGACTCAAGAGACC.

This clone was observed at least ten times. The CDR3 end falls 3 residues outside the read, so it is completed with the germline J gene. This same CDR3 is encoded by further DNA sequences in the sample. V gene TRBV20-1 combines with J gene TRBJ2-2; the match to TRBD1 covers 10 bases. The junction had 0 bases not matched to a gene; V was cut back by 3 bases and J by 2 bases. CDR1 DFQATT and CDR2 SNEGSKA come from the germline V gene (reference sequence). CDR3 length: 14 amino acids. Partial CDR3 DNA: TGCAGTGCTAGGACAGGGGGCAACACCGGGGAG. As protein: CSARTGGNTGE. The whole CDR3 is CSARTGGNTGELFF.

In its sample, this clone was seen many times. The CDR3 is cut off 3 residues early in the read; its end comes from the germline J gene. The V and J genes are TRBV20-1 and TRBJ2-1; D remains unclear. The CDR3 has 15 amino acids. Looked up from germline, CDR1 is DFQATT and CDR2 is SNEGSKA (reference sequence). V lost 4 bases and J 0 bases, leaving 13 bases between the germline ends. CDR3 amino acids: CSATLGAISYNEQFF. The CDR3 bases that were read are TGCAGTGCTACCCTCGGAGCGATCTCCTACAATGAG.

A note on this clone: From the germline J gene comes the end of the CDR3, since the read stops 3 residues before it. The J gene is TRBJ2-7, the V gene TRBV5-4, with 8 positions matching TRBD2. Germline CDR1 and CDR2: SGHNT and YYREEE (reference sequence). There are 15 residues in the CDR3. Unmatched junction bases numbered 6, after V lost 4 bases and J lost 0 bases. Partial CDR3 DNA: TGTGCCAGCAGCCATACTAGCGGTTCCTCCTACGAG. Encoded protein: CASSHTSGSSYE. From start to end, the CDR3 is CASSHTSGSSYEQYF.

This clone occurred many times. CDR3 DNA (partial): TGTGCCAGCAGGCTTCTAGCGGGAGGGCCGTTGGATGAG. Protein product: CASRLLAGGPLDE. The full CDR3 is CASRLLAGGPLDEQFF. This rearrangement joins TRBV6-2 or TRBV6-3 to TRBJ2-1; 12 bases are a match to TRBD2. With the read ending 3 residues before the CDR3 end, the germline J gene is used to fill in that end. The junction had 11 bases not matched to a gene; V was cut back by 6 bases and J by 8 bases. Germline loops: CDR1 MNHEY, CDR2 SVGEGT. The CDR3 covers 16 residues.

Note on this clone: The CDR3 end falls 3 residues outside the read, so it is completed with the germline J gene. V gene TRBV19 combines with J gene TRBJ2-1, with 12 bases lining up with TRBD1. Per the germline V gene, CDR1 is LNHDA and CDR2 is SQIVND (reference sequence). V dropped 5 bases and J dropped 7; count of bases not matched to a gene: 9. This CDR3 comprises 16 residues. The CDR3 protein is CASSLIGTGGTNEQFF. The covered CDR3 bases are TGTGCCAGTAGTCTCATAGGGACAGGGGGCACGAATGAG.

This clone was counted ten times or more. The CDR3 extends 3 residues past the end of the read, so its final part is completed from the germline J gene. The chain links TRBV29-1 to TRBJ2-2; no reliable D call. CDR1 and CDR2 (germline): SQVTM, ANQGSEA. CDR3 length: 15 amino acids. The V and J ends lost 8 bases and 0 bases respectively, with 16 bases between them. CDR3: CSFTSRLANTGELFF. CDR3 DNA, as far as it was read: TGCAGCTTCACATCGAGGCTAGCGAACACCGGGGAG.

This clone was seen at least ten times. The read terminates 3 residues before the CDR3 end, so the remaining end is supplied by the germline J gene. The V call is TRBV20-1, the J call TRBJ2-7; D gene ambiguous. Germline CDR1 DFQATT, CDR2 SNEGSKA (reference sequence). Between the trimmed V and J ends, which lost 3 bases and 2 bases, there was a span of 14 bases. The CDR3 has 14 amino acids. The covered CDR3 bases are TGCAGTGCTAGCTTAGCCCATCGGGCCTACGAG. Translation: CSASLAHRAYE. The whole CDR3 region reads CSASLAHRAYEQYF.

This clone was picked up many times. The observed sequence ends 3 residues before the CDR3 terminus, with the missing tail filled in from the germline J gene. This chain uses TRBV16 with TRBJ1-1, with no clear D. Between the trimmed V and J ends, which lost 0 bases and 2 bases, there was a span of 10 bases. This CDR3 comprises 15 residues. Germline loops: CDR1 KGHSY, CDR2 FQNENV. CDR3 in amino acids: CASSQSGGENTEAFF. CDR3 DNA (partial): TGTGCCAGCAGCCAATCGGGCGGGGAAAACACTGAA. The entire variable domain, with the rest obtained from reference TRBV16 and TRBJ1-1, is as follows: GEEVAQTPKHLVRGEGQKAKLYCAPIKGHSYVFWYQQVLKNEFKFLISFQNENVFDETGMPKERFSAKCLPNSPCSLEIQATKLEDSAVYFCASSQSGGENTEAFFGQGTRLTVV.

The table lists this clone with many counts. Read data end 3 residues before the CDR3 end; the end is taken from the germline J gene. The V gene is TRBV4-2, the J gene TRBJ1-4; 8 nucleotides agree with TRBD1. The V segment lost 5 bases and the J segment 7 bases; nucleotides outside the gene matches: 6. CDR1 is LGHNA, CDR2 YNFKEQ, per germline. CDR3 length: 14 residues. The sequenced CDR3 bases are TGTGCCAGCAGCAGGACAGGGACTTCTGAAAAA. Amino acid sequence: CASSRTGTSEK. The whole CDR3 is CASSRTGTSEKLFF.

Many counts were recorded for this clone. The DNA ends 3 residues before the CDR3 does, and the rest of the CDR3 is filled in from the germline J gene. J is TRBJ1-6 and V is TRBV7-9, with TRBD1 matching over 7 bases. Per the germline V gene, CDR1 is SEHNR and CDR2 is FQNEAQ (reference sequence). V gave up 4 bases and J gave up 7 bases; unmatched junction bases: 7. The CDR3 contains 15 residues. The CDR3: CASSWYTGENSPLHF. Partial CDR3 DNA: TGTGCCAGCAGCTGGTACACAGGGGAGAATTCACCC.

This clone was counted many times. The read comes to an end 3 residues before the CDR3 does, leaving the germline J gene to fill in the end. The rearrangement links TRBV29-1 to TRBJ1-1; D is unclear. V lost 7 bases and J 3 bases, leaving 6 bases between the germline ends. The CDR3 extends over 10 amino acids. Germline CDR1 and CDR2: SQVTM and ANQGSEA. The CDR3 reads CSGADTEAFF. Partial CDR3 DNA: TGCAGCGGGGCCGACACTGAA.

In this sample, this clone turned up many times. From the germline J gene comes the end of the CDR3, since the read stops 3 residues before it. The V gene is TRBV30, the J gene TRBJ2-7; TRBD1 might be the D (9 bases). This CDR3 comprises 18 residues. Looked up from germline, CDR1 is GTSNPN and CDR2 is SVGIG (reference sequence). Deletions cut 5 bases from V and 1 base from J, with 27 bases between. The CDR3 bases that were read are TGTGCCTGGGGAAGCGGGACAGGGAAGTTAGCGGGGTCCTACGAG. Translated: CAWGSGTGKLAGSYE. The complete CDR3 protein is CAWGSGTGKLAGSYEQYF.

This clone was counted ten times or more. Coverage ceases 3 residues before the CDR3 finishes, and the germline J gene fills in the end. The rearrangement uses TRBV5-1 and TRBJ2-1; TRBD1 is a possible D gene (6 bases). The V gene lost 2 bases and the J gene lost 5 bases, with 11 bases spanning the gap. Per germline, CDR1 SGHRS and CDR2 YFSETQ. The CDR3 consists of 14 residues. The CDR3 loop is CASSLNQGNNEQFF. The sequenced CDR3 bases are TGCGCCAGCAGCTTAAATCAGGGGAACAATGAG.

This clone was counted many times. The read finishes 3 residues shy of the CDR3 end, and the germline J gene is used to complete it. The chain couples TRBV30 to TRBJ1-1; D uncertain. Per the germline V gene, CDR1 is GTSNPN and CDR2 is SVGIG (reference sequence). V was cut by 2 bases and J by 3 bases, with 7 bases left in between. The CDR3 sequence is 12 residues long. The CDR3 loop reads CAWSPGDTEAFF. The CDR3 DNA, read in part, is TGTGCCTGGAGTCCCGGGGACACTGAA.

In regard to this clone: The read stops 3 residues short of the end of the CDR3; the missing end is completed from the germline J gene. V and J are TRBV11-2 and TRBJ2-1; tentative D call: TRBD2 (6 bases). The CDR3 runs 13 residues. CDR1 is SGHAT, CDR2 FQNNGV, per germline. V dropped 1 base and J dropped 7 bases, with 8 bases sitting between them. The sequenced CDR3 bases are TGTGCCAGCAGCTTAGGGCTAGCGAATGAG. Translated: CASSLGLANE. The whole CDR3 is CASSLGLANEQFF.

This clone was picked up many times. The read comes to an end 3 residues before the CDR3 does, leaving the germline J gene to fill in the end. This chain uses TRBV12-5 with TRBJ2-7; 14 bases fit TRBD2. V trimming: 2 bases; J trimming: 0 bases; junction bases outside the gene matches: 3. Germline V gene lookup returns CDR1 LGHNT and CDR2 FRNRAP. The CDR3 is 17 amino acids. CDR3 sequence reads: CASGLIGTSGSSYEQYF. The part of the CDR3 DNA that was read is TGTGCTAGTGGTTTGATCGGGACTAGCGGGAGCTCCTACGAG.

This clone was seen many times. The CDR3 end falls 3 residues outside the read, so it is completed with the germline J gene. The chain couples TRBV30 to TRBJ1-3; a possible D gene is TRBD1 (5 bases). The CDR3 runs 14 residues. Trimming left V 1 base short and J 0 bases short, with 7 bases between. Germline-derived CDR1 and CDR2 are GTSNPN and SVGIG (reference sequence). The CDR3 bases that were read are TGTGCCTGGAGTGGGGGCTTCTCTGGAAACACC. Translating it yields CAWSGGFSGNT. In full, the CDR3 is CAWSGGFSGNTIYF.

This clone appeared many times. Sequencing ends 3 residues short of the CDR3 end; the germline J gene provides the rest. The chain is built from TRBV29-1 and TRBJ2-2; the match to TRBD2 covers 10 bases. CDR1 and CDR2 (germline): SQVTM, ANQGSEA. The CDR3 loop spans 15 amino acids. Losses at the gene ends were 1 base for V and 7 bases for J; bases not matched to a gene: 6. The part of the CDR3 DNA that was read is TGCAGCGTTGAAGTCCCCCTAGCGGGAGTCGGGGAG. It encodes CSVEVPLAGVGE. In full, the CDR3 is CSVEVPLAGVGELFF.

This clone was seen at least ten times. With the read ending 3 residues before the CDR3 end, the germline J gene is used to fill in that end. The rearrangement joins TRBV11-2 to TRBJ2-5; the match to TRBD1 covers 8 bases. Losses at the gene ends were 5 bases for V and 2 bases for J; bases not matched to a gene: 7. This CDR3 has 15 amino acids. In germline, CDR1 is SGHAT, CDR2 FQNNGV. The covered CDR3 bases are TGTGCCAGCAGCCCACGGACAGGGCATCAAGAGACC. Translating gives CASSPRTGHQET. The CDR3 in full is CASSPRTGHQETQYF.

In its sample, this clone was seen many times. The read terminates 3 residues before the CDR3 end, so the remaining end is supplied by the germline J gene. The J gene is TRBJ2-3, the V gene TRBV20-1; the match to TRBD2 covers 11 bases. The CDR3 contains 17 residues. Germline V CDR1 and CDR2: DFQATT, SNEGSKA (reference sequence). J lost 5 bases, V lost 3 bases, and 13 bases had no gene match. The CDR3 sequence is CSARGPGGLAELDTQYF. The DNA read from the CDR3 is TGCAGTGCTAGGGGACCGGGGGGACTAGCGGAACTAGATACG.

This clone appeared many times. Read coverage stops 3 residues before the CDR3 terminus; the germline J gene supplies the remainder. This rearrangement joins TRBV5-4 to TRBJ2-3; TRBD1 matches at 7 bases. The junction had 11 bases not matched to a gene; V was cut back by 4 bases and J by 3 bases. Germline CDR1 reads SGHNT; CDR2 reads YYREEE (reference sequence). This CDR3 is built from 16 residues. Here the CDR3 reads CASSIKQGMVTDTQYF. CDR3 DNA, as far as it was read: TGTGCCAGCAGCATAAAACAGGGGATGGTGACAGATACG.

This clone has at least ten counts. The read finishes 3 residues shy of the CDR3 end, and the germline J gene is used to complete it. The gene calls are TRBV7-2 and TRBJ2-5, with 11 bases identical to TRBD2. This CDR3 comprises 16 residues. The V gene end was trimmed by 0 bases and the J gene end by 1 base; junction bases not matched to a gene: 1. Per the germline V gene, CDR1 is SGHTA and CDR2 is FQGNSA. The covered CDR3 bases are TGTGCCAGCAGCTTAGCCGGGACTAGCGGCCAAGAGACC. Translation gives CASSLAGTSGQET. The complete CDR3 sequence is CASSLAGTSGQETQYF.

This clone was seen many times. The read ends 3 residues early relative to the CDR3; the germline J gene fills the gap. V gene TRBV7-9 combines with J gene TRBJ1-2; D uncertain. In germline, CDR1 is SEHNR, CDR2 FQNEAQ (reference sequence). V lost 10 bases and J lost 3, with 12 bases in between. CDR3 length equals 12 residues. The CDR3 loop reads CATQLRDYGYTF. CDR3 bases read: TGTGCCACCCAGCTAAGGGACTATGGC.

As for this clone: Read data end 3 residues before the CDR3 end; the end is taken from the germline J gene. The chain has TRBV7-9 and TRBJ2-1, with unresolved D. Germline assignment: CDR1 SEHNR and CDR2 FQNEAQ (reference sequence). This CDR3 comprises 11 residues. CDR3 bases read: TGTTCCCACCAAACGGGTGATGAG. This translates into CSHQTGDE. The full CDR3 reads CSHQTGDEQFF.

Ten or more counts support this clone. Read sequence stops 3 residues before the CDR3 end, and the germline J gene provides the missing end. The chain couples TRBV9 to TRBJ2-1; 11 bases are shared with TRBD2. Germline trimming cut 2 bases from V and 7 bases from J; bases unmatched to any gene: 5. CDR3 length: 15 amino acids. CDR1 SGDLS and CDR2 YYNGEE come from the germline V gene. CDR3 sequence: CASSVGTSGRNEQFF. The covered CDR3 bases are TGTGCCAGCAGCGTCGGGACTAGCGGTCGTAATGAG. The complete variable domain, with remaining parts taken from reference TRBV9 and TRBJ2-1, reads DSGVTQTPKHLITATGQRVTLRCSPRSGDLSVYWYQQSLDQGLQFLIQYYNGEERAKGNILERFSAQQFPDLHSELNLSSLELGDSALYFCASSVGTSGRNEQFFGPGTRLTVL.

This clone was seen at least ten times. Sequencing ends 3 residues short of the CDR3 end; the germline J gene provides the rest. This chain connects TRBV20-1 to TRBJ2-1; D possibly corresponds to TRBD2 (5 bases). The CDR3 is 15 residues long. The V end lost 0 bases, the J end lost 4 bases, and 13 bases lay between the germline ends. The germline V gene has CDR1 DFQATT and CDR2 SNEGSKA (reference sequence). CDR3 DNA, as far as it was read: TGCAGTGCTAGAGATATAAGCGGAGCATACAATGAG. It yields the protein CSARDISGAYNE. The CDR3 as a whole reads CSARDISGAYNEQFF.

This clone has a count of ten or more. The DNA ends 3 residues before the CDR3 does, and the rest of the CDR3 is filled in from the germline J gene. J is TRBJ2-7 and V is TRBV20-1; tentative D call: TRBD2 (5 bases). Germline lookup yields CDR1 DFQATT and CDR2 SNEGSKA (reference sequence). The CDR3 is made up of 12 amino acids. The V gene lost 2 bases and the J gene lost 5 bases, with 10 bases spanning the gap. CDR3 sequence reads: CSARMWTDEQYF. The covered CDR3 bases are TGCAGTGCTAGAATGTGGACTGACGAG.

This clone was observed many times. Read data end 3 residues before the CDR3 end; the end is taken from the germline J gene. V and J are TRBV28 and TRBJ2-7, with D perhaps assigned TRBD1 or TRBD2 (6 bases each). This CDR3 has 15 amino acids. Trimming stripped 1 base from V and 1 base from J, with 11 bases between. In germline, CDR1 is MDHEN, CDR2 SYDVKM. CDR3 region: CASSLYRRGSYEQYF. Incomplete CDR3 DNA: TGTGCCAGCAGTTTATACAGGAGGGGGTCCTACGAG.